A single sample gave rise to the 18 T cell receptor beta chains below, sequenced in a study of blood T cells in healthy people across ages. A sample-barcoded 5' primer and a J-beta primer mix were used in a second PCR of roughly 7 to 11 cycles. In TCRdb, the 5' RACE reads were re-called with MiXCR into one record per CDR3 protein. Among 800,000 or so distinct CDR3 sequences listed, 20% to 25% were seen once. Separately, the same data were catalogued under a study of T cells of mothers and their children.

Input material: blood. The receptor source for this set is a boy younger than 18 in good health.

This clonotype was detected a few times. The chain carries TRBV5-1 and TRBJ1-4, with D tentatively TRBD1 (5 bases). Germline lookup yields CDR1 SGHRS and CDR2 YFSETQ. Trimming left V 3 bases short and J 8 bases short, with 14 bases between. This CDR3 is 14 amino acids long. CDR3 region: CASSSGTGEEKLFF. The CDR3 nucleotides read TGCGCCAGCAGCTCCGGGACGGGAGAGGAAAAACTGTTTTTT.

Concerning this clonotype: A junction boundary mismatches the germline segment, possibly from a read error. This chain links TRBV28 with TRBJ1-1; D not resolved. This CDR3 region has 13 residues. CDR1 and CDR2 from the germline V gene are MDHEN and SYDVKM. The CDR3 spells CASSRRVVTEAFF. CDR3 DNA sequence: TGTGCCAGCAGTCGGAGGGTTGTCACTGAAGCTTTTTTT.

V usage is TRBV6-1 and J usage is TRBJ2-2; TRBD1 agrees at 11 bases. J was trimmed by 0 bases and V by 6 bases; bases with no gene match: 9. Germline assignment: CDR1 MNHNS and CDR2 SASEGT. This CDR3 contains 18 residues. CDR3 coding DNA: TGTGCCAGCAGGGCCGATCGGGGACAGGGGGCGAACACCGGGGAGCTGTTTTTT. Amino acid sequence: CASRADRGQGANTGELFF.

This clonotype was seen a handful of times. The V call is TRBV6-2 or TRBV6-3, the J call TRBJ2-3; 7 bases fit TRBD2. Unmatched junction bases numbered 10, after V lost 4 bases and J lost 0 bases. Per germline, CDR1 MNHEY and CDR2 SVGEGT. There are 17 residues in the CDR3. The CDR3 sequence is CASSSGGGATSTDTQYF. DNA of the CDR3: TGTGCCAGCAGTTCTGGCGGGGGAGCAACCAGCACAGATACGCAGTATTTT.

This clonotype turned up a few times. The rearrangement links TRBV6-5 to TRBJ2-4; 7 bases agree with TRBD1. CDR1 is MNHEY, CDR2 SVGAGI, per germline. The CDR3 length is 14 residues. Unmatched junction bases numbered 8, after V lost 6 bases and J lost 6 bases. CDR3 in DNA: TGTGCCAGCAGCCCGGGACAGAACTTAAACATTCAGTACTTC. As protein: CASSPGQNLNIQYF.

The sample holds a few counts of this clonotype. J is TRBJ2-5 and V is TRBV7-6; TRBD1 is a possible D gene (5 bases). Trimming took off 2 bases at V and 11 bases at J, with 15 bases between the two ends. The CDR3 extends over 13 amino acids. The germline V gene has CDR1 SGHVS and CDR2 FNYEAQ. The CDR3 DNA follows: TGTGCCAGCAGCTTAATTATCAGGGCCGGGCAGTACTTC. Its translation: CASSLIIRAGQYF.

The chain recombines TRBV12-3 or TRBV12-4 with TRBJ2-7; D might be TRBD1 (5 bases). The CDR3 contains 15 residues. The V end was cut by 3 bases, the J end by 6 bases, with 18 bases between. CDR3 in amino acids: CASSFLRLGRVEQYF. The CDR3 DNA reads TGTGCCAGCAGTTTTTTGCGCTTGGGGCGAGTCGAGCAGTACTTC.

V usage is TRBV4-3 and J usage is TRBJ2-3; 12 bases line up with TRBD2. Germline loops: CDR1 LGHNA, CDR2 YSLEER. The CDR3 runs to 16 residues. Unmatched junction bases numbered 3, after V lost 3 bases and J lost 2 bases. CDR3 DNA sequence: TGCGCCAGCAGCCACCGACTAGCGGGGGACACAGATACGCAGTATTTT. Translating gives CASSHRLAGDTDTQYF.

The rearrangement links TRBV29-1 to TRBJ2-1; D gene uncertain. The germline V and J ends were trimmed by 8 bases and 0 bases, with 8 bases remaining between them. Germline V gene lookup returns CDR1 SQVTM and CDR2 ANQGSEA. CDR3 length equals 12 residues. The CDR3 loop is CSIPSSYNEQFF. The DNA for the CDR3 is TGCAGCATCCCGAGCTCCTACAATGAGCAGTTCTTC.

This clonotype was picked up a small number of times. This chain connects TRBV20-1 to TRBJ1-3, with D hard to call. V lost 5 bases to trimming and J lost 4 bases, with 12 bases between them. Germline loops: CDR1 DFQATT, CDR2 SNEGSKA (reference sequence). CDR3 length equals 13 residues. The CDR3 DNA reads TGCAGTGCTGGGAGGGCCTTCGGAAACACCATATATTTT. Its protein product is CSAGRAFGNTIYF.

The genes are TRBV25-1 and TRBJ2-7, with 8 nucleotides matching TRBD2. Germline CDR1 MGHDK, CDR2 SYGVNS. With 2 bases clipped from V and 6 bases from J, the junction kept 12 bases outside the gene matches. The CDR3 is 16 amino acids. CDR3 nucleotide sequence: TGTGCCAGCAGTGAAGGGATCGGGAGGGCCGGAGTCGAGCAGTACTTC. It codes for CASSEGIGRAGVEQYF.

This clonotype showed up just a few times. In nucleotides, the CDR3 is TGTGCCAGCAGTTCCCTCAACCCCCGGGGCTCCTACGAGCAGTACTTC. Encoded protein: CASSSLNPRGSYEQYF. This chain uses TRBV12-3 or TRBV12-4 with TRBJ2-7; TRBD2 might be the D (5 bases). Trimming removed 4 bases from V and 0 bases from J, with 16 bases in between. The CDR3 runs to 16 residues.

V usage is TRBV5-1 and J usage is TRBJ1-6; 7 bases are a match to TRBD1. Germline V lookup: CDR1 SGHRS, CDR2 YFSETQ. The trim removed 4 bases at V and 9 bases at J, leaving 7 bases unmatched. CDR3 length equals 14 residues. CDR3 DNA: TGCGCCAGCAGCCCCGGGACAGAAGTTTCACCCCTCCACTTT. Its translation is CASSPGTEVSPLHF.

The chain carries TRBV29-1 and TRBJ2-7; D gene ambiguous. With 6 bases removed from V and 2 bases from J, the gap between germline ends came to 11 bases. Germline values: CDR1 SQVTM, CDR2 ANQGSEA. This CDR3 spans 12 amino acids. The CDR3 DNA reads TGCAGCGTGAAGGATTCAGCCTACGAGCAGTACTTC. It encodes CSVKDSAYEQYF.

The genes are TRBV5-1 and TRBJ2-7, with TRBD1 matching over 7 bases. Germline CDR1 SGHRS, CDR2 YFSETQ. This CDR3 has 15 residues. V trimming: 7 bases; J trimming: 3 bases; junction bases outside the gene matches: 13. CDR3 sequence (DNA): TGCGCCAGCCGTACATCCAGGGGACAGCTCTACGAGCAGTACTTC. Protein product: CASRTSRGQLYEQYF.

The chain links TRBV7-2 to TRBJ2-3; 7 bases are a match to TRBD2. V dropped 5 bases and J dropped 0; count of bases not matched to a gene: 5. Germline CDR1 reads SGHTA; CDR2 reads FQGNSA. This CDR3 has 15 residues. CDR3 DNA: TGTGCCAGCAGCGTACTAGCGACTAGCACAGATACGCAGTATTTT. Protein product: CASSVLATSTDTQYF.

The V gene is TRBV4-2, the J gene TRBJ2-1; perhaps TRBD1 as D (6 bases). The length of the CDR3 is 14 residues. Trimming shortened V by 0 bases and J by 8 bases, and 11 bases separated the two germline ends. Germline CDR1 LGHNA, CDR2 YNFKEQ. The CDR3 DNA follows: TGTGCCAGCAGCCAAGACCCACAGGGTGATGAGCAGTTCTTC. Residues: CASSQDPQGDEQFF.

This clonotype was counted only a few times. The CDR3 is CSAGPYEQYF. The CDR3 DNA sequence: TGCAGTGCCGGTCCCTACGAGCAGTACTTC. This chain uses TRBV20-1 with TRBJ2-7; no clear D gene. Trimming took 6 bases from V and 2 from J, leaving 5 bases between them. This CDR3 region has 10 residues. CDR1 is DFQATT, CDR2 SNEGSKA, per germline (reference sequence).